This is a list of T cell receptor beta chains from one sample in a study of CD8 T cells in Susac syndrome. In TCRdb, the immunoSEQ multiplex PCR reads were re-called with MiXCR into one record per CDR3 protein. This sample yields roughly 89,000 distinct CDR3 sequences, of which 95% to 96% are seen a single time; 0.62% belongs to the top ten. The sequenced sample consisted of CD8+ T cells from PBMCs. These TCRs come from a human donor with Susac syndrome. CDR3s leave out the opening cysteine and the closing phenylalanine or tryptophan. D genes are given only for firm matches. Clone size is stated in some rows and not others, as once, few, many or a class when expanded.

abundance: NA
j_gene: TRBJ2-7
v_gene: TRBV6-5
d_gene: NA
CDR3aa: ASSYMDEQY

abundance: NA
j_gene: TRBJ2-5
v_gene: TRBV5-1
d_gene: NA
CDR3aa: ASSRFRETQY

abundance: NA
j_gene: TRBJ1-2
v_gene: TRBV28
d_gene: NA
CDR3aa: ASSFVRDYGYT

abundance: NA
j_gene: TRBJ2-7
v_gene: TRBV4-3
d_gene: TRBD2
CDR3aa: ASSQAGGRGEQY

abundance: NA
j_gene: TRBJ2-7
v_gene: TRBV7-9
d_gene: NA
CDR3aa: ASSLRDRDYEQY

abundance: NA
j_gene: TRBJ2-2
v_gene: TRBV19
d_gene: NA
CDR3aa: ASSIQAANTGELF

abundance: NA
j_gene: TRBJ2-3
v_gene: TRBV6-2/TRBV6-3
d_gene: NA
CDR3aa: ANMHADTQY

abundance: once
j_gene: TRBJ2-1
v_gene: TRBV2
d_gene: TRBD1
CDR3aa: ASTLDRYSHDEQF

abundance: NA
j_gene: TRBJ2-7
v_gene: TRBV7-2
d_gene: NA
CDR3aa: ASSMWSDAYEQY

abundance: NA
j_gene: TRBJ1-6
v_gene: TRBV10-3
d_gene: NA
CDR3aa: AISELDTERSPLH

abundance: NA
j_gene: TRBJ2-1
v_gene: TRBV6-4
d_gene: NA
CDR3aa: ASSDSVGPSYNEQF

abundance: NA
j_gene: TRBJ1-1
v_gene: TRBV19
d_gene: TRBD1
CDR3aa: ASSPAGGEAF

abundance: once
j_gene: TRBJ2-7
v_gene: TRBV5-6
d_gene: NA
CDR3aa: ASSLFFYEQY

abundance: NA
j_gene: TRBJ2-1
v_gene: TRBV3-1
d_gene: NA
CDR3aa: ASSHVRGPSYNEQF

abundance: NA
j_gene: TRBJ2-1
v_gene: TRBV20-1
d_gene: NA
CDR3aa: SASTPSGSNEQF

abundance: NA
j_gene: TRBJ2-3
v_gene: TRBV9
d_gene: NA
CDR3aa: ASSPNPGGGTDTQY

abundance: NA
j_gene: TRBJ2-5
v_gene: TRBV3-1
d_gene: TRBD2
CDR3aa: ASSPRGGYGETQY

abundance: once
j_gene: TRBJ2-3
v_gene: TRBV28
d_gene: NA
CDR3aa: ASGFTDTQY

abundance: NA
j_gene: TRBJ2-4
v_gene: TRBV4-3
d_gene: NA
CDR3aa: ASSQDPPRGRVTKNIQY

abundance: once
j_gene: TRBJ2-7
v_gene: TRBV7-2
d_gene: NA
CDR3aa: ASSNRGGSYEQY

abundance: NA
j_gene: TRBJ2-7
v_gene: TRBV4-3
d_gene: TRBD1
CDR3aa: ASSQDLQGGEQY

abundance: NA
j_gene: TRBJ2-2
v_gene: TRBV7-2
d_gene: NA
CDR3aa: ASSFLSGENTGELF

abundance: NA
j_gene: TRBJ1-6
v_gene: TRBV12-3/TRBV12-4
d_gene: NA
CDR3aa: ASRGDDNSPLH

abundance: NA
j_gene: TRBJ2-5
v_gene: TRBV9
d_gene: NA
CDR3aa: ASSSFVGETQY

abundance: NA
j_gene: TRBJ2-2
v_gene: TRBV9
d_gene: TRBD2
CDR3aa: ASSVASGGAGGELF

abundance: NA
j_gene: TRBJ1-5
v_gene: TRBV7-9
d_gene: NA
CDR3aa: ASSPFNQPQH

abundance: NA
j_gene: TRBJ2-3
v_gene: TRBV11-3
d_gene: TRBD2
CDR3aa: ASSLDLGLAGDIDTQY

abundance: NA
j_gene: TRBJ2-2
v_gene: TRBV5-6
d_gene: NA
CDR3aa: ASSPSVQYTGELF

abundance: NA
j_gene: TRBJ1-2
v_gene: TRBV29-1
d_gene: NA
CDR3aa: SVDGGSYGYT

abundance: NA
j_gene: TRBJ2-6
v_gene: TRBV12-3/TRBV12-4
d_gene: TRBD2
CDR3aa: ASSLTPGLAGHLDANVLT

abundance: NA
j_gene: TRBJ1-5
v_gene: TRBV19
d_gene: TRBD1
CDR3aa: ASSIGTGGNQPQH

abundance: NA
j_gene: TRBJ2-5
v_gene: TRBV6-2/TRBV6-3
d_gene: TRBD2
CDR3aa: ASTGGLRRGTQY

abundance: NA
j_gene: TRBJ2-3
v_gene: TRBV9
d_gene: NA
CDR3aa: ASSVSTGRDTDTQY

abundance: NA
j_gene: TRBJ1-4
v_gene: TRBV27
d_gene: NA
CDR3aa: ASSALGGRANEKLF

abundance: once
j_gene: TRBJ2-2
v_gene: TRBV5-4
d_gene: NA
CDR3aa: ASSHWNTGELF

abundance: NA
j_gene: TRBJ2-5
v_gene: TRBV5-4
d_gene: TRBD1
CDR3aa: ASSSWDRAAETQY

abundance: NA
j_gene: TRBJ1-1
v_gene: TRBV9
d_gene: NA
CDR3aa: ASSVGLGKRTEAF

abundance: NA
j_gene: TRBJ1-1
v_gene: TRBV3-1
d_gene: NA
CDR3aa: ASSQVGTHTEAF

abundance: few
j_gene: TRBJ2-7
v_gene: TRBV11-2
d_gene: NA
CDR3aa: ASSLNYEQY

abundance: NA
j_gene: TRBJ1-5
v_gene: TRBV3-1
d_gene: TRBD1
CDR3aa: ASSPGTGLRNQPQH

abundance: once
j_gene: TRBJ2-1
v_gene: TRBV5-1
d_gene: TRBD1
CDR3aa: ASSLGQGARGEQF

abundance: NA
j_gene: TRBJ1-1
v_gene: TRBV20-1
d_gene: TRBD1
CDR3aa: SARYRGNTEAF

abundance: NA
j_gene: TRBJ1-2
v_gene: TRBV19
d_gene: NA
CDR3aa: ARANYGYT

abundance: once
j_gene: TRBJ1-6
v_gene: TRBV7-9
d_gene: NA
CDR3aa: ASSQPQAPLH

abundance: once
j_gene: TRBJ2-7
v_gene: TRBV3-1
d_gene: NA
CDR3aa: ASSQVTAIYEQY

abundance: once
j_gene: TRBJ1-1
v_gene: TRBV18
d_gene: TRBD1
CDR3aa: ASSPGQERNTEAF

abundance: NA
j_gene: TRBJ1-1
v_gene: TRBV25-1
d_gene: NA
CDR3aa: ASSSTKGGVGGTEAF

abundance: once
j_gene: TRBJ2-1
v_gene: TRBV25-1
d_gene: NA
CDR3aa: ASREGRGLNEQF

abundance: once
j_gene: TRBJ2-5
v_gene: TRBV18
d_gene: TRBD2
CDR3aa: ASSPELAANQETQY

abundance: NA
j_gene: TRBJ2-3
v_gene: TRBV30
d_gene: NA
CDR3aa: AWSPSYTDTQY

abundance: NA
j_gene: TRBJ2-1
v_gene: TRBV2
d_gene: NA
CDR3aa: ASSEALRGLNEQF

abundance: NA
j_gene: TRBJ2-3
v_gene: TRBV4-2
d_gene: TRBD2
CDR3aa: ASSQVVTSGGADTQY

abundance: NA
j_gene: TRBJ2-4
v_gene: TRBV12-3/TRBV12-4
d_gene: NA
CDR3aa: ASSLAISKNIQY

abundance: NA
j_gene: TRBJ2-5
v_gene: TRBV20-1
d_gene: TRBD2
CDR3aa: SARGGGETQY

abundance: few
j_gene: TRBJ1-2
v_gene: TRBV27
d_gene: NA
CDR3aa: ASSLSTNYGYT